Sequencing of this TCR beta chain was carried out in a study of Ad26.COV2.S vaccination and SARS-CoV-2 variants. Study-level information: Once or twice, 56 days apart, Ad26.COV2.S was delivered intramuscularly.

Specified treatment: approximately 18 received Ad26.COV2.S at low or high dose, single or two shots; about 5 received placebo; per-sample allocation not given. Day 63 after the first vaccine or placebo injection was the time point for sampling. TCRdb keeps only in-frame clones here, not all; method: immunoSEQ multiplex PCR. Counted here are some 290,000 clones, 86% occurring once; the ten biggest clones make up 1.5% to 2.5%. From germline, CDR1 is LNHNV and CDR2 YYDKDF (reference sequence). The CDR3 totals 18 residues. Trimming took off 1 base at V and 1 base at J, with 19 bases between the two ends.

The TCR was taken from a person aged 18 to 65 who received the Ad26.COV2.S COVID-19 vaccine or a placebo. This chain uses TRBV15 with TRBJ1-1, with unresolved D. The specimen comprised peripheral blood, sampled in a trial of Ad26.COV2.S vaccine versus placebo. The CDR3 here is CATSRGGGYRTENTEAFF. CDR3 DNA sequence: TGTGCCACCAGCAGAGGAGGAGGCTATCGGACGGAGAACACTGAAGCTTTCTTT. The full variable domain, in which reference TRBV15 and TRBJ1-1 provide the parts outside the CDR3, is DAMVIQNPRYQVTQFGKPVTLSCSQTLNHNVMYWYQQKSSQAPKLLFHYYDKDFNNEADTPDNFQSRRPNTSFCFLDIRSPGLGDTAMYLCATSRGGGYRTENTEAFFGQGTRLTVV.